Below are 17 T cell receptor beta chains sequenced from a single sample in a study of human T cells and chemical hapten exposure. Time point meaning: patch test 2, 6 weeks after DPC sensitization. Treatment specified: therapeutic diphenylcyclopropenone sensitization with weekly scalp DPC. A single record per CDR3 protein comes from TCRdb applying MiXCR to the RACE reads. This sample has some 44,000 distinct CDR3 sequences, with around 9% found just once. The source was whole blood, collected in connection with sensitization to the hapten diphenylcyclopropenone (DPC). The receptor set was obtained from a woman aged 40 to 55 with alopecia areata. Some clones in this sample may be carry-over from other donors' samples.

This clonotype came up a few times. The V call is TRBV9, the J call TRBJ2-7; 7 bases align to TRBD1. Per the germline V gene, CDR1 is SGDLS and CDR2 is YYNGEE. V trimming: 4 bases; J trimming: 6 bases; junction bases outside the gene matches: 10. This CDR3 spans 14 amino acids. CDR3 sequence (DNA): TGTGCCAGCAGCCCAGGACAGGCCCCTTCCGAGCAGTACTTC. It codes for CASSPGQAPSEQYF. Filled out from reference TRBV9 and TRBJ2-7, the complete variable domain reads DSGVTQTPKHLITATGQRVTLRCSPRSGDLSVYWYQQSLDQGLQFLIQYYNGEERAKGNILERFSAQQFPDLHSELNLSSLELGDSALYFCASSPGQAPSEQYFGPGTRLTVT.

Ten or more counts support this clonotype. The chain couples TRBV11-2 to TRBJ2-1; the D is unclear. The length of the CDR3 is 12 residues. Per the germline V gene, CDR1 is SGHAT and CDR2 is FQNNGV. V gave up 1 base and J gave up 5 bases, with 3 bases separating them. The CDR3 DNA sequence: TGTGCCAGCAGCTTAGGCCACAATGAGCAGTTCTTC. This translates into CASSLGHNEQFF.

This clonotype was detected ten times or more. The gene calls are TRBV6-2 or TRBV6-3 and TRBJ1-1; TRBD1 is a possible D gene (5 bases). The CDR3 spans 12 residues. Germline lookup yields CDR1 MNHEY and CDR2 SVGEGT. Trimming took off 6 bases at V and 8 bases at J, with 13 bases between the two ends. CDR3 DNA: TGTGCCAGCAGCCACCAGGGATGGGAAGCTTTCTTT. Encoded protein: CASSHQGWEAFF.

The V gene is TRBV30, the J gene TRBJ2-1; 10 bases match TRBD2. The CDR3 consists of 15 residues. V lost 3 bases to trimming and J lost 6 bases; unmatched junction nucleotides: 8. In germline, CDR1 is GTSNPN, CDR2 SVGIG (reference sequence). In nucleotides, the CDR3 is TGTGCCTGGAGAGAAGCGGGGGGGCCGGTCAATGAGCAGTTCTTC. This codes for CAWREAGGPVNEQFF.

In its sample, this clonotype was seen many times. The genes are TRBV4-1 and TRBJ1-3; no clear D. Trimming took 1 base from V and 4 from J, leaving 5 bases between them. The CDR3 has 13 amino acids. Germline lookup yields CDR1 MGHRA and CDR2 YSYEKL. The CDR3 protein is CASSQAVGNTIYF. CDR3 sequence (DNA): TGCGCCAGCAGCCAAGCTGTCGGAAACACCATATATTTT.

As regards this clonotype: This may be a read error: a much more frequent sequence differs by one nucleotide. This CDR3 is missing its conserved last phenylalanine or tryptophan, likely due to a read error. The J gene is TRBJ1-5, the V gene TRBV6-6; D is ambiguous. The length of the CDR3 is 14 residues. Germline-derived CDR1 and CDR2 are MNHNY and SVGAGI (reference sequence). Deletions cut 2 bases from V and 4 bases from J, with 9 bases between. CDR3 nucleotides: TGTGCCAGCAGTTACACGGGAGGGAATCAGCCCCAGCATCTT. This translates into CASSYTGGNQPQHL.

This clonotype was detected ten times or more. This chain uses TRBV4-1 with TRBJ2-5, with D possibly matching TRBD2 (5 bases). CDR1 and CDR2 from the germline V gene are MGHRA and YSYEKL. This CDR3 has 15 amino acids. With 5 bases removed from V and 2 bases from J, the gap between germline ends came to 15 bases. Here the CDR3 reads CASSRGIAPQETQYF. DNA of the CDR3: TGCGCCAGCAGCAGAGGAATAGCGCCGCAAGAGACCCAGTACTTC.

V is TRBV15 and J is TRBJ2-5; D perhaps matches TRBD1 (5 bases). V was pared by 2 bases and J by 4 bases, with 8 bases between. Germline CDR1 reads LNHNV; CDR2 reads YYDKDF (reference sequence). The CDR3 length is 13 residues. CDR3 sequence reads: CATSRQGGETQYF. The CDR3 nucleotides read TGTGCCACCAGCAGACAGGGTGGAGAGACCCAGTACTTC.

As regards this clonotype: This may come from a read error, since a much larger clone is one base off. The chain carries TRBV4-1 and TRBJ1-1; D ambiguous. Germline V gives CDR1 MGHRA, CDR2 YSYEKL. The CDR3 is 14 residues long. CDR3 in amino acids: CTSSRTDLNSEAFF. DNA of the CDR3: TGCACCAGCAGCCGCACGGATCTTAACTCTGAAGCTTTCTTT.

This clonotype was seen many times. The chain has TRBV3-1 and TRBJ2-3, with 10 positions matching TRBD2. The CDR3 is 16 residues long. V was clipped by 3 bases and J by 1 base; unmatched bases: 4. Per germline, CDR1 LGHDT and CDR2 YNNKEL (reference sequence). This CDR3 is CASSQNLAGGTDTQYF. In nucleotides, the CDR3 is TGTGCCAGCAGCCAGAACCTAGCGGGGGGCACAGATACGCAGTATTTT.

This clonotype was found many times. V gene TRBV7-2 combines with J gene TRBJ1-6; tentative D call: TRBD1 (6 bases). CDR1 and CDR2 from the germline V gene are SGHTA and FQGNSA. Trimming removed 0 bases at V and 10 bases at J, with 7 bases between. The CDR3 contains 13 residues. CDR3 sequence: CASSLAGTSPLHF. The CDR3 nucleotides read TGTGCCAGCAGCTTAGCCGGGACATCACCCCTCCACTTT.

This clonotype was picked up many times. J is TRBJ1-3 and V is TRBV29-1; 7 bases fit TRBD1. Germline loops: CDR1 SQVTM, CDR2 ANQGSEA. The CDR3 length is 13 residues. With 7 bases clipped from V and 4 bases from J, the junction kept 7 bases outside the gene matches. The CDR3 loop reads CSAKGQTGNTIYF. The CDR3 DNA sequence: TGCAGCGCTAAGGGACAGACAGGAAACACCATATATTTT.

This clonotype showed up many times. Here the CDR3 reads CASRQQGATEAFF. The CDR3 bases are TGTGCCAGCAGACAACAGGGGGCCACTGAAGCTTTCTTT. The chain has TRBV6-5 and TRBJ1-1, with TRBD1 matching 9 bases. Germline CDR1 and CDR2: MNHEY and SVGAGI. Trimming took 6 bases from V and 4 from J; bases not matched to a gene: 3. The CDR3 consists of 13 residues.

This clonotype was observed at least ten times. V usage is TRBV5-6 and J usage is TRBJ1-2; 7 bases fit TRBD1. V was clipped by 4 bases and J by 5 bases; unmatched bases: 5. In germline, CDR1 is SGHDT, CDR2 YYEEEE. This CDR3 contains 13 residues. The CDR3 region has the DNA TGTGCCAGCAGCCCCGGGACAGTGTATGGCTACACCTTC. Its protein product is CASSPGTVYGYTF.

The chain couples TRBV11-3 to TRBJ2-7, with TRBD1 identical over 7 bases. The trim removed 5 bases at V and 5 bases at J, leaving 12 bases unmatched. This CDR3 has 15 amino acids. Germline V gene lookup returns CDR1 SGHNT and CDR2 YENEEA. CDR3 bases: TGTGCCAGCAGCCGAGGAGTGGCAGGGGGTCACGAGCAGTACTTC. Translating gives CASSRGVAGGHEQYF.

This clonotype was counted ten times or more. The chain is built from TRBV10-3 and TRBJ1-1; D possibly corresponds to TRBD1 (5 bases). The V end was cut by 0 bases, the J end by 5 bases, with 13 bases between. The germline CDR1 and CDR2 sequences are ENHRY and SYGVKD. This CDR3 has 15 amino acids. DNA of the CDR3: TGTGCCATCAGTGAGTCTGGGGGAGGGAGTACTGAAGCTTTCTTT. It specifies CAISESGGGSTEAFF.

This clonotype occurred many times. The genes are TRBV20-1 and TRBJ2-3; D is perhaps TRBD2 (5 bases). CDR1 is DFQATT, CDR2 SNEGSKA, per germline (reference sequence). This CDR3 is built from 14 residues. The germline V and J ends were trimmed by 1 base and 4 bases, with 12 bases remaining between them. In nucleotides, the CDR3 is TGCAGTGCTAGAGGCGGACGGGGTCCAGATACGCAGTATTTT. This sequence encodes CSARGGRGPDTQYF.